A selection of T cell receptor beta chains follows, all from one sample in a study of blood T cell repertoires in COVID-19. Measured with immunoSEQ multiplex PCR; TCRdb has only the in-frame clones, and not every one. This table has 110,000 to 150,000 clones, roughly three quarters appearing once. Material: peripheral blood. Receptors were obtained from a man aged 55 to 70 with acute or convalescent COVID-19. Each CDR3 is given with its conserved first and last residue. The D gene is left open where the match is weak. Only part of the rows carry a size: once, few, many, or a class if the clone is expanded.

TRBD2,TRBJ2-7,15,few,TRBV6-1,CASSDTSASSYEQYF,TGTGCCAGCAGTGATACTAGCGCGAGCTCCTACGAGCAGTACTTC
-,TRBJ1-1,13,-,TRBV30,CAWTKRPPTEAFF,TGTGCCTGGACTAAGCGACCGCCCACTGAAGCTTTCTTT
-,TRBJ2-7,16,once,TRBV28,CASSLGRAGGYYEQYF,TGTGCCAGCAGTTTAGGTAGGGCAGGGGGGTACTACGAGCAGTACTTC
-,TRBJ2-3,13,-,TRBV9,CASSVASTDTQYF,TGTGCCAGCAGCGTAGCTAGCACAGATACGCAGTATTTT
TRBD1,TRBJ2-7,14,-,TRBV9,CASSTGQGVYEQYF,TGTGCCAGCAGCACGGGACAGGGGGTCTACGAGCAGTACTTC
TRBD2,TRBJ2-3,18,-,TRBV11-2,CASSLGRLAGSGTDTQYF,TGTGCCAGCAGCTTAGGGCGACTAGCGGGATCGGGGACAGATACGCAGTATTTT
-,TRBJ2-7,12,once,TRBV6-6,CASGQDSYEQYF,TGTGCCAGCGGGCAGGACTCCTACGAGCAGTACTTC
TRBD1,TRBJ2-5,15,-,TRBV7-2,CASSLARTGGETQYF,TGTGCCAGCAGCTTAGCAAGGACAGGGGGTGAGACCCAGTACTTC
TRBD1,TRBJ1-5,13,few,TRBV19,CASSMDRAQPQHF,TGTGCCAGTAGTATGGACAGGGCTCAGCCCCAGCATTTT
-,TRBJ2-3,13,-,TRBV5-4,CASSSGQRDTQYF,TGTGCCAGCAGCTCCGGACAGAGAGATACGCAGTATTTT
-,TRBJ2-1,13,-,TRBV24-1,CATSDPRWNEQFF,TGTGCCACCAGTGATCCTAGATGGAATGAGCAGTTCTTC
-,TRBJ2-7,10,-,TRBV19,CAASTYEQYF,TGTGCCGCCTCTACCTACGAGCAGTACTTC
-,TRBJ2-7,12,-,TRBV12-3/TRBV12-4,CASREGSLEQYF,TGTGCCAGCAGAGAGGGCTCCCTCGAGCAGTACTTC
TRBD1,TRBJ2-4,12,-,TRBV28,CASNEQGNIQYF,TGTGCCAGCAATGAACAGGGGAACATTCAGTACTTC
-,TRBJ2-6,15,-,TRBV19,CASSIAGSGANVLTF,TGTGCCAGTAGTATTGCAGGCTCTGGGGCCAACGTCCTGACTTTC
-,TRBJ1-5,14,-,TRBV5-6,CASSLGQRFGPQHF,TGTGCCAGCAGCTTGGGACAGAGGTTTGGGCCCCAGCATTTT
TRBD1,TRBJ2-3,17,-,TRBV6-2/TRBV6-3,CASSFHGGQGQFDTQYF,TGTGCCAGCAGTTTTCATGGGGGACAGGGGCAGTTTGATACGCAGTATTTT
TRBD1,TRBJ2-7,13,once,TRBV7-9,CASSLLTGSEQYF,TGTGCCAGCAGCTTATTGACAGGGAGCGAGCAGTACTTC
-,TRBJ1-5,15,once,TRBV6-5,CASSYWGDSNQPQHF,TGTGCCAGCAGTTACTGGGGGGATAGCAATCAGCCCCAGCATTTT
-,TRBJ1-5,17,once,TRBV24-1,CATSDLGEVSGNQPQHF,TGTGCCACCAGTGATTTGGGGGAGGTGAGCGGCAATCAGCCCCAGCATTTT
-,TRBJ1-1,14,-,TRBV5-4,CASSLGGGRSEAFF,TGTGCCAGCAGCTTGGGGGGGGGAAGGTCTGAAGCTTTCTTT
-,TRBJ2-3,18,once,TRBV5-1,CASSLAGFWGRGDHTQYF,TGCGCCAGCAGCTTGGCCGGCTTTTGGGGCAGGGGGGATCATACGCAGTATTTT
TRBD2,TRBJ2-1,16,-,TRBV5-1,CASSLTGGSGRSEQFF,TGCGCCAGCAGCCTCACCGGGGGGAGCGGGAGGAGTGAGCAGTTCTTC
TRBD1,TRBJ2-7,13,-,TRBV11-3,CASSLGDRYEQYF,TGTGCCAGCAGCTTAGGGGACAGGTACGAGCAGTACTTC
TRBD2,TRBJ2-1,16,-,TRBV3-1/TRBV3-2,CASSQHPASGSDEQFF,TGTGCCAGCAGCCAACATCCGGCTAGCGGGAGCGATGAGCAGTTCTTC
-,TRBJ2-3,15,-,TRBV5-1,CASSLGAGGSDTQYF,TGCGCCAGCAGCTTGGGGGCCGGCGGGTCAGATACGCAGTATTTT
TRBD1,TRBJ1-5,17,-,TRBV4-1,CASSHKQGAVGNQPQHF,TGCGCCAGCAGCCACAAACAGGGGGCGGTCGGTAATCAGCCCCAGCATTTT
TRBD2,TRBJ2-3,16,once,TRBV2,CASSGGTSGSTDTQYF,TGTGCCAGCAGTGGTGGGACTAGCGGGAGCACAGATACGCAGTATTTT
TRBD2,TRBJ2-4,13,-,TRBV10-3,CASMETSGGASYF,TGTGCCTCCATGGAGACTAGCGGGGGGGCGTCGTACTTC
TRBD1,TRBJ2-3,14,-,TRBV30,CAWSVTGGIDTQYF,TGTGCCTGGAGTGTGACAGGGGGCATTGATACGCAGTATTTT
-,TRBJ1-5,13,once,TRBV28,CASGFRAGGPQHF,TGTGCCAGCGGCTTCAGGGCCGGGGGGCCCCAGCATTTT
-,TRBJ1-1,12,-,TRBV30,CAWGHYGTEAFF,TGTGCCTGGGGACATTACGGCACTGAAGCTTTCTTT
-,TRBJ1-2,13,-,TRBV6-6,CASKYRLNYGYTF,TGTGCCAGCAAATACAGGTTAAACTATGGCTACACCTTC
TRBD2,TRBJ2-1,15,-,TRBV7-8,CASSKRGTSNGEQFF,TGTGCCAGCAGCAAAAGGGGGACTAGCAACGGTGAGCAGTTCTTC
TRBD2,TRBJ2-7,13,many,TRBV12-3/TRBV12-4,CASSPGLAYEQYF,TGTGCCAGCAGCCCGGGACTAGCTTACGAGCAGTACTTC
-,TRBJ2-2,16,-,TRBV5-1,CASSLAQGTNTGELFF,TGCGCCAGCAGCTTGGCCCAGGGGACCAACACCGGGGAGCTGTTTTTT
TRBD2,TRBJ2-7,14,-,TRBV10-1,CASSEGVAGYEQYF,TGCGCCAGCAGTGAAGGGGTAGCGGGGTACGAGCAGTACTTC
-,TRBJ2-3,13,-,TRBV7-9,CASSLAFSDTQYF,TGTGCCAGCAGCTTAGCGTTCAGTGATACGCAGTATTTT
TRBD2,TRBJ2-3,16,-,TRBV3-1/TRBV3-2,CASSHSRERESDTQYF,TGTGCCAGCAGCCACTCGAGGGAGCGGGAGTCAGATACGCAGTATTTT
TRBD2,TRBJ2-3,16,-,TRBV9,CASSVGTSGSADTQYF,TGTGCCAGCAGCGTCGGGACTAGCGGGAGTGCAGATACGCAGTATTTT
TRBD2,TRBJ2-3,21,-,TRBV3-1/TRBV3-2,CASSQVPGLADPYFSTDTQYF,TGTGCCAGCAGCCAAGTTCCGGGACTAGCGGACCCTTACTTTAGCACAGATACGCAGTATTTT
-,TRBJ2-3,13,-,TRBV11-3,CASSLDRIGAQYF,TGTGCCAGCAGCTTAGATAGAATTGGTGCGCAGTATTTT
-,TRBJ1-1,14,-,TRBV29-1,CSVEDQVVGTEAFF,TGCAGCGTTGAAGATCAGGTAGTGGGCACTGAAGCTTTCTTT
TRBD2,TRBJ2-7,14,-,TRBV19,CASTRTSGSFEQYF,TGTGCCAGTACTCGGACTAGCGGGAGTTTCGAGCAGTACTTC
TRBD1,TRBJ1-2,16,once,TRBV7-9,CASSTSGERGRGGYTF,TGTGCCAGCAGCACTTCCGGTGAGAGGGGGCGAGGCGGCTACACCTTC
TRBD2,TRBJ2-1,14,-,TRBV5-1,CASMGLADYNEQFF,TGCGCCAGCATGGGACTAGCGGATTACAATGAGCAGTTCTTC
TRBD1,TRBJ2-7,15,-,TRBV28,CASSLSIDREYEQYF,TGTGCCAGCAGTTTATCCATCGACAGGGAGTACGAGCAGTACTTC
-,TRBJ1-2,12,-,TRBV30,CAWSRANYGYTF,TGTGCCTGGAGCAGGGCTAACTATGGCTACACCTTC
TRBD1,TRBJ2-1,15,-,TRBV10-3,CAIRTGTGTYNEQFF,TGTGCCATCAGAACCGGGACAGGGACCTACAATGAGCAGTTCTTC
-,TRBJ2-6,14,-,TRBV6-5,CATGGVGGANVLTF,TGTGCCACCGGCGGGGTGGGCGGGGCCAACGTCCTGACTTTC
-,TRBJ2-1,15,-,TRBV6-2/TRBV6-3,CASSSGSSSYNEQFF,TGTGCCAGCAGTTCGGGATCCAGCTCCTACAATGAGCAGTTCTTC
-,TRBJ1-1,12,many,TRBV6-1,CASSEPYTEAFF,TGTGCCAGCAGTGAACCGTACACTGAAGCTTTCTTT